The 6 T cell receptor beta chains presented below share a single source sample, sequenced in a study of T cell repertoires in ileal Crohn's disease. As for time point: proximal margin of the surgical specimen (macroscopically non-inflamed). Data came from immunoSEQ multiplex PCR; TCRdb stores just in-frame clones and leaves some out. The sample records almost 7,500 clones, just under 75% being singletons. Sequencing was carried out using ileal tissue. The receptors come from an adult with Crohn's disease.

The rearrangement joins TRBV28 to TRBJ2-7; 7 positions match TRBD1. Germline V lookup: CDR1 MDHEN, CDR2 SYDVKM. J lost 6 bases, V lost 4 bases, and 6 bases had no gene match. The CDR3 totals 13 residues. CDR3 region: CASSYVTGPEQYF. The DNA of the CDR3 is TGTGCCAGCAGTTACGTGACAGGGCCCGAGCAGTACTTC. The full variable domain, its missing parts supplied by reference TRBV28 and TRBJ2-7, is DVKVTQSSRYLVKRTGEKVFLECVQDMDHENMFWYRQDPGLGLRLIYFSYDVKMKEKGDIPEGYSVSREKKERFSLILESASTNQTSMYLCASSYVTGPEQYFGPGTRLTVT.

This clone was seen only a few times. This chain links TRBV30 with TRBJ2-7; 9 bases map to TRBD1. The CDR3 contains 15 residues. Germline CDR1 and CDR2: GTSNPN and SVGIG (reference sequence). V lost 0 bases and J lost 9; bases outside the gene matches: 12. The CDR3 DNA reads TGTGCCTGGAGTGTTCGCCGGACAGGGGATGTTGGGCAGTACTTC. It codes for CAWSVRRTGDVGQYF.

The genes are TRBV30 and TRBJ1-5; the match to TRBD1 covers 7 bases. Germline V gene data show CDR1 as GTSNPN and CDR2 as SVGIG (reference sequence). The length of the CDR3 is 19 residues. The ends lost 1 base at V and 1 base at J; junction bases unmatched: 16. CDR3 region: CAWSGSRGMSLRSNQPQHF. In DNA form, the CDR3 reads TGTGCCTGGAGTGGCAGCAGGGGGATGAGTCTTAGGAGCAATCAGCCCCAGCATTTT.

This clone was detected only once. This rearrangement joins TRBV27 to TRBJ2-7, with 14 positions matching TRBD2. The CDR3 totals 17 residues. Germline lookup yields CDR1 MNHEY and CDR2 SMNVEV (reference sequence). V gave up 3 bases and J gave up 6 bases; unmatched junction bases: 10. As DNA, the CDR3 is TGTGCCAGCAGTTTGTCGAGGGGACTAGCGGGAGCGGGCGAGCAGTACTTC. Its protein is CASSLSRGLAGAGEQYF.

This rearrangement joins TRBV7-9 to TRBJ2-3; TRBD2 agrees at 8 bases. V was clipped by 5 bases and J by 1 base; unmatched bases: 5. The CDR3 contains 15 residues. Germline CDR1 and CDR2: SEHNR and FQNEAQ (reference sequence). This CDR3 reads CASSPAGVGTDTQYF. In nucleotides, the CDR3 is TGTGCCAGCAGCCCAGCGGGAGTGGGCACAGATACGCAGTATTTT. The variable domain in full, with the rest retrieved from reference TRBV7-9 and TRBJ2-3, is DTGVSQNPRHKITKRGQNVTFRCDPISEHNRLYWYRQTLGQGPEFLTYFQNEAQLEKSRLLSDRFSAERPKGSFSTLEIQRTEQGDSAMYLCASSPAGVGTDTQYFGPGTRLTVL.

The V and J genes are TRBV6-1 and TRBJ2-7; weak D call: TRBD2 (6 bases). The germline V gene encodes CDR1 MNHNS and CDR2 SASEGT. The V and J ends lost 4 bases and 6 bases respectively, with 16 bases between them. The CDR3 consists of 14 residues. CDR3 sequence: CASSARGVGGEQYF. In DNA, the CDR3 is TGTGCCAGCAGTGCTCGGGGCGTCGGGGGCGAGCAGTACTTC.